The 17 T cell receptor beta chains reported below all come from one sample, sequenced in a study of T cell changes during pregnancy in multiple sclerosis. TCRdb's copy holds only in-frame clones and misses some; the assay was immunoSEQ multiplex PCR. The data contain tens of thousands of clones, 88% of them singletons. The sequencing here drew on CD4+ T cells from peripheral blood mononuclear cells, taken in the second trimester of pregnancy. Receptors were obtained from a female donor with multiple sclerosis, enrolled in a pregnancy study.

As DNA, the CDR3 is TGTGCCAGCAGCACCGACAGCTACAATGAGCAGTTCTTC. Amino acids: CASSTDSYNEQFF. The chain uses TRBV4-2 and TRBJ2-1, with D possibly TRBD1 on 5 matching bases. V was trimmed by 5 bases and J by 3 bases, leaving 8 bases between them. CDR3 length equals 13 residues. From germline, CDR1 is LGHNA and CDR2 YNFKEQ.

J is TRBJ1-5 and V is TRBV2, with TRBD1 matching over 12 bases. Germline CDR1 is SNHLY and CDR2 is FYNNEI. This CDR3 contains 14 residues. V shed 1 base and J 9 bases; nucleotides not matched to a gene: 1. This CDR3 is CASSEGDRGRPQHF. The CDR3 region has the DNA TGTGCCAGCAGTGAAGGGGACAGGGGGCGGCCCCAGCATTTT. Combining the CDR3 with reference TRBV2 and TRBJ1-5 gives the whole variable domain EPEVTQTPSHQVTQMGQEVILRCVPISNHLYFYWYRQILGQKVEFLVSFYNNEISEKSEIFDDQFSVERPDGSNFTLKIRSTKLEDSAMYFCASSEGDRGRPQHFGDGTRLSIL.

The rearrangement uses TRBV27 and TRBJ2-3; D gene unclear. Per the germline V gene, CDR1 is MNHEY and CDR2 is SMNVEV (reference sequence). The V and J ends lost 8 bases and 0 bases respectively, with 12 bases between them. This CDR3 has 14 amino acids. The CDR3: CASRGIRSTDTQYF. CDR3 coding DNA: TGTGCCAGCCGAGGAATCCGAAGCACAGATACGCAGTATTTT.

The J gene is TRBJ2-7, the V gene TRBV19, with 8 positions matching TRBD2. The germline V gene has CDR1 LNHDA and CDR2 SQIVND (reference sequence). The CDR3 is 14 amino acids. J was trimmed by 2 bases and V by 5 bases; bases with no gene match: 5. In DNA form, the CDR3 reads TGTGCCAGTAGTCCTAGCGGGCCTACCTACGAGCAGTACTTC. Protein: CASSPSGPTYEQYF.

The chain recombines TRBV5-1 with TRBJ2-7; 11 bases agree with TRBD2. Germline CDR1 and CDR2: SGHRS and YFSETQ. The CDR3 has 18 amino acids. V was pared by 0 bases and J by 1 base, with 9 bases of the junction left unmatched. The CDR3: CASSLGGLAGANSYEQYF. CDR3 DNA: TGCGCCAGCAGCTTGGGAGGACTAGCGGGTGCCAATTCCTACGAGCAGTACTTC.

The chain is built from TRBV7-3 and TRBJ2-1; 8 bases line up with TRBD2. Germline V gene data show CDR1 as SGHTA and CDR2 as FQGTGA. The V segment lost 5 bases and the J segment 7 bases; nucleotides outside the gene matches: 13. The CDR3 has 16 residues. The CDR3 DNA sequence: TGTGCCAGCAGCCGGGGGTGGTCGGGAGGGGGGAATGAGCAGTTCTTC. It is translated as CASSRGWSGGGNEQFF.

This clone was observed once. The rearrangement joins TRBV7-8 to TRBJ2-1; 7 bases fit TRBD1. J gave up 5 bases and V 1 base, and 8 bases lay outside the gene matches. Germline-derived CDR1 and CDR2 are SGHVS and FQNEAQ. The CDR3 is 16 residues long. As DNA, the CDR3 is TGTGCCAGCAGCTTAGGAGCGACAGGGATCCACAATGAGCAGTTCTTC. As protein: CASSLGATGIHNEQFF.

CDR3 DNA: TGTGCCAGCAGCCAAGGAGAACAGACAGGGGGAAAGTTCTTC. It translates to CASSQGEQTGGKFF. This sequence joins TRBV4-2 and TRBJ2-1; 9 bases map to TRBD1. The CDR3 is 14 amino acids. Germline V gives CDR1 LGHNA, CDR2 YNFKEQ. The J segment lost 14 bases and the V segment lost 1 base, leaving 9 bases of the junction unmatched.

The CDR3 here is CASSEQRGHSPLHF. In DNA, the CDR3 is TGTGCCAGCAGTGAGCAACGAGGGCATTCACCCCTCCACTTT. The chain combines TRBV2 with TRBJ1-6; D call uncertain. V was shortened by 3 bases and J by 8 bases, with 11 bases between the two germline ends. The CDR3 has 14 residues. CDR1 and CDR2 (germline): SNHLY, FYNNEI.

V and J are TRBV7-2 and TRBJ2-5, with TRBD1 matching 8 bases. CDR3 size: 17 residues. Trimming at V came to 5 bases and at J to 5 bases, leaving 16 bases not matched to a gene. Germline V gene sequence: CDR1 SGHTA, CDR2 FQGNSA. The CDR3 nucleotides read TGTGCCAGCAGCCCCACGGCCGGCGGACAGGGCTACGAGACCCAGTACTTC. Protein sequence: CASSPTAGGQGYETQYF. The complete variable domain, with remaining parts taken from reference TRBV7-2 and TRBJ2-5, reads GAGVSQSPSNKVTEKGKDVELRCDPISGHTALYWYRQSLGQGLEFLIYFQGNSAPDKSGLPSDRFSAERTGGSVSTLTIQRTQQEDSAVYLCASSPTAGGQGYETQYFGPGTRLLVL.

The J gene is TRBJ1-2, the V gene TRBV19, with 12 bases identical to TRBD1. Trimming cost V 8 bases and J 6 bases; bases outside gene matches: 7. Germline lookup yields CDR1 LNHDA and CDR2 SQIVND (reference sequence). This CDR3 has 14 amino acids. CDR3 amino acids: CASRGQGAVHGYTF. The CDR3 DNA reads TGTGCCAGTCGGGGACAGGGGGCTGTTCATGGCTACACCTTC.

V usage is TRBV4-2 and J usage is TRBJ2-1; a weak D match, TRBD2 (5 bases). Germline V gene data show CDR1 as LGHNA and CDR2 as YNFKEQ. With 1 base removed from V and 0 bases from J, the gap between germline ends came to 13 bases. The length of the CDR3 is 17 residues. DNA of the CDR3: TGTGCCAGCAGCCAAGCCTTACTAGGTAGCTCCTACAATGAGCAGTTCTTC. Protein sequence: CASSQALLGSSYNEQFF.

CDR3 bases: TGTGCCAGCAGCACCGGGACTCTACAAGAGACCCAGTACTTC. This translates into CASSTGTLQETQYF. The chain combines TRBV7-9 with TRBJ2-5, with a possible D match to TRBD2 (6 bases). Germline V gene sequence: CDR1 SEHNR, CDR2 FQNEAQ (reference sequence). Trimming stripped 5 bases from V and 2 bases from J, with 12 bases between. This CDR3 region has 14 residues.

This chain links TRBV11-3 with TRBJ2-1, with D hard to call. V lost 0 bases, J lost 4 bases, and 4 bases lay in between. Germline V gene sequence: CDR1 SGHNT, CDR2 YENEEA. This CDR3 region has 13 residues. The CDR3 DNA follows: TGTGCCAGCAGCTTAGATGTATACAATGAGCAGTTCTTC. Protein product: CASSLDVYNEQFF.

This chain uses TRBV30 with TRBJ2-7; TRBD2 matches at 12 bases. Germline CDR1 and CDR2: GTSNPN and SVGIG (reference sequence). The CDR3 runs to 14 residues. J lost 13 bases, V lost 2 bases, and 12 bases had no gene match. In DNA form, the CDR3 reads TGTGCCTGGAGTCCGACGCGGCTAGCGGGAGGGCTCTACTTC. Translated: CAWSPTRLAGGLYF.

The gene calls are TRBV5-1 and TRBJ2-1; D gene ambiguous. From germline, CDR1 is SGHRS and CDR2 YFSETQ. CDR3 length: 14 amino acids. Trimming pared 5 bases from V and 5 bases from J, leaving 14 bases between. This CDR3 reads CASSPRIFNNEQFF. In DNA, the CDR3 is TGCGCCAGCAGTCCGAGGATTTTTAACAATGAGCAGTTCTTC.

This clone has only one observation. CDR3 in DNA: TGCGCCAGCAGTTACGAAATACCCGCAGCGGGAGGTTTAGAGACAGATACGCAGTATTTT. Its translation: CASSYEIPAAGGLETDTQYF. V usage is TRBV4-1 and J usage is TRBJ2-3; 9 nucleotides match TRBD2. Germline CDR1 is MGHRA and CDR2 is YSYEKL. Trimming cost V 6 bases and J 3 bases; bases outside gene matches: 22. The CDR3 consists of 20 residues.